This TCR beta chain came from a study of beta chain features in type 1 diabetes. Study-level findings and limits: Patients' naive, central memory and regulatory TCRB repertoires appeared more alike than those of healthy donors. Shorter templates might be favored by PCR, and equally so in patients and in controls.

Trimming took 6 bases from V and 5 from J; bases not matched to a gene: 5. CDR3 size: 13 residues. The germline V gene has CDR1 MNHEY and CDR2 SVGAGI. As every portion of the isolated RNA was reverse transcribed, the sequencing read expressed TCRB transcripts. Assay used: immunoSEQ multiplex PCR; TCRdb lists only in-frame clones, some missing. The sample shows about 320,000 clones, 11% to 15% of them seen only once. Purity of each sorted population was above 95%. Comment on this clone: Its specificity is not known.

The rearrangement joins TRBV6-5 to TRBJ2-5, with 8 bases lining up with TRBD1. Sample: central memory CD4+ T cells from blood. The TCR was taken from a man aged 30-40 years in good health. CDR3 amino acids: CASSQTGEETQYF. As DNA, the CDR3 is TGTGCCAGCAGCCAGACAGGGGAGGAGACCCAGTACTTC.